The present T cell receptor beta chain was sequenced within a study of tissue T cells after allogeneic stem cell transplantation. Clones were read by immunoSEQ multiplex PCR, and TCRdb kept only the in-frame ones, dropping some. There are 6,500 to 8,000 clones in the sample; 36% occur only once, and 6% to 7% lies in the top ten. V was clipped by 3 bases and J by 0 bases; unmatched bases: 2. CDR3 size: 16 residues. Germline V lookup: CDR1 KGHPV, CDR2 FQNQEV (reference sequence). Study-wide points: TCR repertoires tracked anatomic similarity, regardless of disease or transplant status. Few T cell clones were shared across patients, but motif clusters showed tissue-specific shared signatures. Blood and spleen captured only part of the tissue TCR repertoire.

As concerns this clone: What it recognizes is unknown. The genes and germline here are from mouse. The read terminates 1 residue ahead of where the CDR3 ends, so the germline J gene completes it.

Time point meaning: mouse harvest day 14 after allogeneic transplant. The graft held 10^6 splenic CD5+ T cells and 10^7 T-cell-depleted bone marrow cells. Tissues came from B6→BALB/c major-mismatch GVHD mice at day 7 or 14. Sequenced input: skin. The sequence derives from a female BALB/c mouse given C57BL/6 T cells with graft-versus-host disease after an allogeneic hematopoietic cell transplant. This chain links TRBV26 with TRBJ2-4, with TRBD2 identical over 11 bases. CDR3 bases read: TGTGCCAGCAGTCTCACTGGGGGGGCTAGTCAAAACACCTTGTAC. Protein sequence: CASSLTGGASQNTLY. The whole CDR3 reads CASSLTGGASQNTLYF.